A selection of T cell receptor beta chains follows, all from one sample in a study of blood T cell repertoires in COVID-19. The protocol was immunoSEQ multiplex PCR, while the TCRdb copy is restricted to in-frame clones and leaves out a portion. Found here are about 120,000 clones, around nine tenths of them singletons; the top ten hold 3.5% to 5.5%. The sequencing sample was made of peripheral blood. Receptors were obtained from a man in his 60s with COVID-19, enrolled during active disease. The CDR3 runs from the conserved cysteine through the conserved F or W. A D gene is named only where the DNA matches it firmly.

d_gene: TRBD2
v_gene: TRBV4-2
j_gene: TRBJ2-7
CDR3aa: CASSQDLGLAGVETYEQYF
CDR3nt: TGTGCCAGCAGCCAAGACCTCGGACTAGCGGGAGTTGAGACCTACGAGCAGTACTTC

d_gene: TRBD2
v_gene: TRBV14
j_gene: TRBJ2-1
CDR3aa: CASTPRRLAGVDEQFF
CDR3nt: TGTGCCAGCACGCCAAGGCGCCTAGCGGGAGTCGATGAGCAGTTCTTC

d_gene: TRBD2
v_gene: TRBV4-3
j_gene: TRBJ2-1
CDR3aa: CASSHDPSGSYNEQFF
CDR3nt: TGCGCCAGCAGCCATGATCCTAGCGGGTCTTACAATGAGCAGTTCTTC

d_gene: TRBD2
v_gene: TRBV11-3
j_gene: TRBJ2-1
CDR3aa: CASSGLAEKYNEQFF
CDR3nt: TGTGCCAGCAGCGGACTAGCGGAGAAATACAATGAGCAGTTCTTC

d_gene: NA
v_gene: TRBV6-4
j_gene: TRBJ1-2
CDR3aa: CASSARGGSIDGYTF
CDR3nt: TGTGCCAGCAGTGCCCGGGGGGGTAGCATTGATGGCTACACCTTC

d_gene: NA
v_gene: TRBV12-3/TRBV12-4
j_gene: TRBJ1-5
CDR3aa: CASSFSRDQPQHF
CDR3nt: TGTGCCAGCAGTTTTTCTCGGGATCAGCCCCAGCATTTT

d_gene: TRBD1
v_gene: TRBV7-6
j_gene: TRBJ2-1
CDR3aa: CASSPSPGQGRNNEQFF
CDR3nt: TGTGCCAGCAGTCCCAGTCCGGGACAGGGGAGGAACAATGAGCAGTTCTTC

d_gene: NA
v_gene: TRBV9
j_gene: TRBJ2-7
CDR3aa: CASSVGQAPYEQYF
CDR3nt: TGTGCCAGCAGCGTCGGACAAGCCCCCTACGAGCAGTACTTC

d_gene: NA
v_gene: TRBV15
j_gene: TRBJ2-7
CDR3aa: CATSGSGLSYEQYF
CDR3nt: TGTGCCACCAGTGGGAGCGGTCTCTCCTACGAGCAGTACTTC

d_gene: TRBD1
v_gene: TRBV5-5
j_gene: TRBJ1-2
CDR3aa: CASNKPDRGPGRGYTF
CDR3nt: TGTGCCAGCAACAAACCCGACAGGGGGCCGGGTCGTGGCTACACCTTC

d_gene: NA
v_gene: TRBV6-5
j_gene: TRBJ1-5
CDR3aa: CASSPWTAGREPQHF
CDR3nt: TGTGCCAGCTCCCCCTGGACGGCGGGTCGGGAGCCCCAGCATTTT

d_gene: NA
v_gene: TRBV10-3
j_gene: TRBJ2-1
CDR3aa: CAISDGTKGNEQFF
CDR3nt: TGTGCCATCAGTGATGGGACAAAGGGGAATGAGCAGTTCTTC

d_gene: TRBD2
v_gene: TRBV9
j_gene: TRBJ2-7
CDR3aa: CASSVEGSGGFYEQYF
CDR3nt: TGTGCCAGCAGCGTAGAAGGAAGCGGGGGTTTTTACGAGCAGTACTTC

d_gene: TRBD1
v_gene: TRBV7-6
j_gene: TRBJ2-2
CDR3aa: CASRSDRGTTGELFF
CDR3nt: TGTGCCAGCAGATCCGACAGGGGGACCACCGGGGAGCTGTTTTTT

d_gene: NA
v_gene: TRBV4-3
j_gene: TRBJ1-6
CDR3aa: CASSQEGGRIYNSPLHF
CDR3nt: TGCGCCAGCAGCCAAGAAGGAGGGAGGATCTATAATTCACCCCTCCACTTT

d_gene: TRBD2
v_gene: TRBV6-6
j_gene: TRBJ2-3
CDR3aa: CASSPRTSGIVTDTQYF
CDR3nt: TGTGCCAGCAGTCCCCGGACTAGCGGGATTGTCACAGATACGCAGTATTTT

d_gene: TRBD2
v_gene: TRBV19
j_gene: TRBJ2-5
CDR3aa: CASSTQLAETQYF
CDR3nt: TGTGCCAGTAGTACCCAACTAGCGGAGACCCAGTACTTC

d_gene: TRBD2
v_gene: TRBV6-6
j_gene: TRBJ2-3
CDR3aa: CASSYSSSGIGDTQYF
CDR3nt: TGTGCCAGCAGTTACTCGTCCAGCGGGATAGGTGATACGCAGTATTTT

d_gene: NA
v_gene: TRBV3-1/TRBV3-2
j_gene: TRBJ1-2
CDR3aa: CASSPPRGSTYGYTF
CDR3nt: TGTGCCAGCAGCCCCCCCCGGGGGAGCACCTATGGCTACACCTTC

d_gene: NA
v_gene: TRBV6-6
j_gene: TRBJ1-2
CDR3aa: CASSPETANYDYTF
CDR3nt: TGTGCCAGCAGCCCAGAGACAGCTAACTATGACTACACCTTC

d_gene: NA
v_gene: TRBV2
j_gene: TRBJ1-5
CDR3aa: CASTTGNQPQHF
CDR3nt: TGTGCCAGCACCACAGGAAATCAGCCCCAGCATTTT

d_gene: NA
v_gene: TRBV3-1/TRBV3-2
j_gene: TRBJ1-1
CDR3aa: CASSQVTGTEAFF
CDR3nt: TGTGCCAGCAGCCAAGTAACCGGGACAGAAGCTTTCTTT

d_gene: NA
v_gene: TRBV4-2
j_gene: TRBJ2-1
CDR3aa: CASSPVHDRSSYNEQFF
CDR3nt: TGTGCCAGCAGCCCTGTACATGACAGGAGCTCCTACAATGAGCAGTTCTTC

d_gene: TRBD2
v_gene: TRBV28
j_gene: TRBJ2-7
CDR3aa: CASSFPFSGRRSYEQYF
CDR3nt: TGTGCCAGCAGTTTCCCTTTTAGCGGGAGGAGGTCCTACGAGCAGTACTTC

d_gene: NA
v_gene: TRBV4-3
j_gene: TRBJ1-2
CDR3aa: CASSQDAGRVVGNYGYTF
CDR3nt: TGCGCCAGCAGCCAAGATGCAGGGCGAGTAGTGGGTAACTATGGCTACACCTTC